This T cell receptor (beta chain) was retrieved from a study of PD-1 blockade in classical Hodgkin lymphoma. Study summary: It was nivolumab at 3 mg/kg, given intravenously every 2 weeks, that patients received. Points from the study as a whole: In CD4+ cells, TCR diversity went up significantly by C4D1, but in CD8+ cells it did not. Before treatment, complete responders showed about the same diversity as newly diagnosed patients. TCR diversity at baseline was reported to be reduced in newly diagnosed patients relative to healthy donors.

Repertoires were generated with immunoSEQ multiplex PCR, while TCRdb's copy carries only in-frame clones and drops some. The sample shows approximately 34,000 clones, roughly 80% of them seen only once. The V end was cut by 7 bases, the J end by 0 bases, with 15 bases between. Germline CDR1 and CDR2: SNHLY and FYNNEI. The CDR3 runs 15 residues. There was relapse after autologous stem cell transplantation in every patient, and there was variation in brentuximab vedotin exposure. A remark on this clone: Its specificity is not known.

This sequence originates from a human donor with classical Hodgkin lymphoma. This material consisted of peripheral blood mononuclear cells (PBMCs), taken at baseline. The chain recombines TRBV2 with TRBJ1-2; D ambiguous. This CDR3 reads CASTQDVVSNYGYTF. The CDR3 nucleotides are TGTGCCAGCACTCAAGATGTGGTCTCTAACTATGGCTACACCTTC.